This T cell receptor beta chain was obtained from a study of Ad26.COV2.S vaccination and SARS-CoV-2 variants. Produced via immunoSEQ multiplex PCR; TCRdb's table is partial and in-frame only. The data show about 350,000 clones, with roughly 84% seen just once and around 3.3% held by the top ten. Per the germline V gene, CDR1 is MNHNS and CDR2 is SASEGT. Losses at the gene ends were 3 bases for V and 2 bases for J; bases not matched to a gene: 5. CDR3 size: 15 residues. This clone was seen a single time. The treatment here: about 20 received Ad26.COV2.S at low or high dose, single or two shots; roughly five received placebo; per-sample allocation not given. Sampling was done on day 63 after the first vaccine or placebo injection. What was given as vaccine was an Ad26 vector encoding Wuhan-strain SARS-CoV-2 spike.

The chain couples TRBV6-1 to TRBJ2-7; TRBD1 agrees at 9 bases. This receptor was identified in a person between 18 and 65 years old who received the Ad26.COV2.S COVID-19 vaccine or a placebo. This specimen consisted of peripheral blood, obtained in a trial of Ad26.COV2.S vaccine versus placebo. The CDR3 region has the DNA TGTGCCAGCAGTGAGATAGACAGGGGGACCTACGAGCAGTACTTC. The encoded protein is CASSEIDRGTYEQYF.